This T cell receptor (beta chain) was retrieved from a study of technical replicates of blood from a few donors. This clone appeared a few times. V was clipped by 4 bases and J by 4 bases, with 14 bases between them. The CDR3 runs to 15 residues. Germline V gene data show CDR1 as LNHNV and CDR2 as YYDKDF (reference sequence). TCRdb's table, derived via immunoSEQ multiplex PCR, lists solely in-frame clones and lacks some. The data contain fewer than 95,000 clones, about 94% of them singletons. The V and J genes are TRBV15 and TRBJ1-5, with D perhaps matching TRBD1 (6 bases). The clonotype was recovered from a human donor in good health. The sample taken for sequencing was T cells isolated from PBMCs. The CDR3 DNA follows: TGTGCCACCAGCAAAGGGGACATTCAAAATCAGCCCCAGCATTTT. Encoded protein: CATSKGDIQNQPQHF.